The 27 T cell receptor beta chains listed next were all sequenced from one sample in a study of T cells after yellow fever vaccination. TCRdb called the 5' RACE reads again in MiXCR, with one record for every CDR3 protein. The sample has fewer than 85,000 distinct CDR3 sequences, 7.5% to 8% seen once; the top ten hold 41%. This specimen was CD8+ T cells sorted from PBMCs, taken on the day of the yellow fever booster vaccination. These receptors came from a man aged 25-40 years who received the YFV17D yellow fever vaccine.

This clonotype was recorded a few times. The rearrangement joins TRBV7-2 to TRBJ2-7; TRBD1 matches 9 bases. Germline V gene lookup returns CDR1 SGHTA and CDR2 FQGNSA. Trimming removed 5 bases from V and 5 bases from J; junction bases left unmatched: 13. This CDR3 comprises 16 residues. This CDR3 is CASSLPLAQGADEQYF. CDR3 nucleotides: TGTGCCAGCAGCCTACCCTTGGCACAGGGGGCCGACGAGCAGTACTTC.

The J gene is TRBJ2-7, the V gene TRBV27; TRBD2 aligns across 8 bases. Germline CDR1 is MNHEY and CDR2 is SMNVEV (reference sequence). This CDR3 region has 16 residues. Trimming cost V 2 bases and J 2 bases; bases outside gene matches: 8. The CDR3 sequence is CASSLHSGSLTYEQYF. The CDR3 DNA reads as TGTGCCAGCAGTTTACACAGCGGGAGTTTAACCTACGAGCAGTACTTC.

This clonotype was counted only a few times. The CDR3 region is CASRQDSSQETQYF. The CDR3 DNA sequence: TGTGCCAGCAGACAAGACAGCTCCCAAGAGACCCAGTACTTC. This chain connects TRBV7-9 to TRBJ2-5; a weak D match, TRBD1 (5 bases). CDR1 and CDR2 (germline): SEHNR, FQNEAQ (reference sequence). V was pared by 6 bases and J by 1 base, with 12 bases between. This CDR3 has 14 amino acids. Complete variable domain (other parts from reference TRBV7-9 and TRBJ2-5): DTGVSQNPRHKITKRGQNVTFRCDPISEHNRLYWYRQTLGQGPEFLTYFQNEAQLEKSRLLSDRFSAERPKGSFSTLEIQRTEQGDSAMYLCASRQDSSQETQYFGPGTRLLVL.

A few counts support this clonotype. V usage is TRBV7-9 and J usage is TRBJ2-7; 10 nucleotides match TRBD2. Per germline, CDR1 SEHNR and CDR2 FQNEAQ (reference sequence). V was clipped by 1 base and J by 2 bases; unmatched bases: 2. There are 15 residues in the CDR3. CDR3 sequence (DNA): TGTGCCAGCAGCTTAGTCCTAGCGGGGGCCTACGAGCAGTACTTC. Its protein is CASSLVLAGAYEQYF.

This clonotype has just a few counts. This chain joins TRBV9 and TRBJ2-5; no firm D call. This CDR3 contains 14 residues. Per germline, CDR1 SGDLS and CDR2 YYNGEE. Trimming pared 2 bases from V and 7 bases from J, leaving 15 bases between. The CDR3 region is CASSVAGLGGTQYF. In DNA form, the CDR3 reads TGTGCCAGCAGCGTTGCCGGCCTTGGTGGGACCCAGTACTTC.

This clonotype was recorded at least ten times. The V call is TRBV21-1, the J call TRBJ2-7. TRBV21-1 is assigned pseudogene status. CDR3 length: 17 residues. CDR3 bases: TGTGCCAGCAGCAAGCGGGGGAAGCCTTGGAGCTCCTACGAGCAGTACTTC. Its protein product is CASSKRGKPWSSYEQYF.

This clonotype was observed a handful of times. J is TRBJ2-7 and V is TRBV28, with D perhaps given as TRBD1 or TRBD2 (5 bases each). This CDR3 region has 14 residues. V was cut by 2 bases and J by 3 bases, with 11 bases left in between. The germline V gene has CDR1 MDHEN and CDR2 SYDVKM. The CDR3 DNA follows: TGTGCCAGCAGTTTACCCGGGACCTTCTACGAGCAGTACTTC. Translation gives CASSLPGTFYEQYF.

The chain has TRBV5-1 and TRBJ2-5; unclear D gene. This CDR3 is 12 amino acids long. The germline gives CDR1 SGHRS, CDR2 YFSETQ. Trimming took 0 bases from V and 3 from J, leaving 3 bases between them. As DNA, the CDR3 is TGCGCCAGCAGCTTGGGGGAAGAGACCCAGTACTTC. Protein: CASSLGEETQYF.

The CDR3 region has the DNA TGTGCCAGCAGCTTAGGGGGACAGTCATCCTACGAGCAGTACTTC. The encoded protein is CASSLGGQSSYEQYF. The V gene is TRBV7-6, the J gene TRBJ2-7, with 7 bases that match TRBD1. The CDR3 totals 15 residues. Germline CDR1 reads SGHVS; CDR2 reads FNYEAQ. J lost 1 base, V lost 1 base, and 4 bases had no gene match.

This clonotype was detected only a few times. The rearrangement joins TRBV5-1 to TRBJ2-5; 10 nucleotides agree with TRBD1. CDR1 and CDR2 (germline): SGHRS, YFSETQ. V shed 6 bases and J 2 bases; nucleotides not matched to a gene: 4. This CDR3 spans 14 amino acids. This chain's CDR3 is CASTGGQGQETQYF. The CDR3 DNA reads as TGCGCCAGCACAGGGGGACAGGGGCAAGAGACCCAGTACTTC.

This chain connects TRBV29-1 to TRBJ2-2, with no clear D. The V and J ends lost 7 bases and 6 bases respectively, with 15 bases between them. Germline V gives CDR1 SQVTM, CDR2 ANQGSEA. The CDR3 runs 13 residues. The CDR3 is CSALKEGSGELFF. CDR3 nucleotide sequence: TGCAGCGCCCTAAAGGAAGGGTCCGGGGAGCTGTTTTTT.

The CDR3 coding sequence is TGTGCCAGCGCTGGGGGGGGAAAAAACATTCAGTACTTC. Its translation: CASAGGGKNIQYF. This sequence joins TRBV6-1 and TRBJ2-4, with TRBD2 matching over 7 bases. From germline, CDR1 is MNHNS and CDR2 SASEGT. V shed 8 bases, J shed 4 bases, and the junction held 5 bases outside the gene matches. There are 13 residues in the CDR3.

The gene calls are TRBV4-3 and TRBJ2-2; 10 nucleotides match TRBD1. This CDR3 contains 16 residues. V dropped 0 bases and J dropped 7; count of bases not matched to a gene: 5. Germline CDR1 LGHNA, CDR2 YSLEER. CDR3 sequence (DNA): TGCGCCAGCAGCCAAGAGGGACAGGGGTTCGGCGGGGAGCTGTTTTTT. Amino acid sequence: CASSQEGQGFGGELFF.

The gene calls are TRBV20-1 and TRBJ2-7; possibly TRBD1 or TRBD2 for D (5 bases each). The V end lost 5 bases, the J end lost 6 bases, and 14 bases lay between the germline ends. This CDR3 contains 12 residues. The V gene's germline CDR1 is DFQATT and CDR2 SNEGSKA (reference sequence). The CDR3 region is CSALSSRGEQYF. In DNA, the CDR3 is TGCAGTGCTCTCTCTTCGAGGGGCGAGCAGTACTTC.

This clonotype was counted many times. V and J are TRBV11-2 and TRBJ2-3; tentative D call: TRBD2 (6 bases). Germline assignment: CDR1 SGHAT and CDR2 FQNNGV. Trimming shortened V by 1 base and J by 3 bases, and 14 bases separated the two germline ends. The CDR3 has 16 residues. The CDR3 coding sequence is TGTGCCAGCAGCTTAGCGGGAGCCGCGGGGACAGATACGCAGTATTTT. Residues: CASSLAGAAGTDTQYF.

This clonotype was found many times. The chain carries TRBV29-1 and TRBJ2-1; 9 bases match TRBD2. Germline V gene data show CDR1 as SQVTM and CDR2 as ANQGSEA. Trimming cost V 0 bases and J 9 bases; bases outside gene matches: 9. This CDR3 region has 15 residues. CDR3 residues: CSVEDRTSANLEQFF. DNA of the CDR3: TGCAGCGTTGAAGATCGGACTAGCGCCAACCTTGAGCAGTTCTTC.

This clonotype was picked up many times. The chain recombines TRBV6-1 with TRBJ2-1, with 8 bases aligning to TRBD1. Germline CDR1 and CDR2: MNHNS and SASEGT. CDR3 length equals 15 residues. With V trimmed by 6 bases and J by 8 bases, 12 bases remained unmatched. The CDR3 DNA sequence: TGTGCCAGCAGCCGGCCGGGACAGGCAAAAGATGAGCAGTTCTTC. Its protein is CASSRPGQAKDEQFF.

This clonotype was detected only a few times. The chain has TRBV5-1 and TRBJ2-7; D perhaps matches TRBD2 (6 bases). The germline V gene encodes CDR1 SGHRS and CDR2 YFSETQ. The CDR3 totals 14 residues. Trimming took 0 bases from V and 0 from J, leaving 7 bases between them. The chain's CDR3 is CASSLDGSSYEQYF. The CDR3 nucleotides read TGCGCCAGCAGCTTGGACGGGAGCTCCTACGAGCAGTACTTC. The full variable domain, in which reference TRBV5-1 and TRBJ2-7 provide the parts outside the CDR3, is KAGVTQTPRYLIKTRGQQVTLSCSPISGHRSVSWYQQTPGQGLQFLFEYFSETQRNKGNFPGRFSGRQFSNSRSEMNVSTLELGDSALYLCASSLDGSSYEQYFGPGTRLTVT.

In its sample, this clonotype was seen a few times. The chain employs TRBV7-9 and TRBJ2-1, with TRBD2 matching over 7 bases. The ends lost 5 bases at V and 0 bases at J; junction bases unmatched: 4. Germline values: CDR1 SEHNR, CDR2 FQNEAQ (reference sequence). This CDR3 region has 15 residues. CDR3 sequence: CASSMGGSSYNEQFF. The CDR3 DNA follows: TGTGCCAGCAGCATGGGGGGGAGCTCCTACAATGAGCAGTTCTTC.

The table lists this clonotype with a few counts. This sequence joins TRBV18 and TRBJ2-3; TRBD2 might be the D (6 bases). CDR3 length: 16 amino acids. Germline lookup yields CDR1 KGHSH and CDR2 LQKENI. V was cut by 6 bases and J by 4 bases, with 20 bases left in between. The CDR3 DNA reads TGTGCCAGCTCTGCCGGCGGGACTTACGGGTCAGATACGCAGTATTTT. Translated: CASSAGGTYGSDTQYF. The full variable domain, in which reference TRBV18 and TRBJ2-3 provide the parts outside the CDR3, is NAGVMQNPRHLVRRRGQEARLRCSPMKGHSHVYWYRQLPEEGLKFMVYLQKENIIDESGMPKERFSAEFPKEGPSILRIQQVVRGDSAAYFCASSAGGTYGSDTQYFGPGTRLTVL.

This clonotype was observed a few times. The chain combines TRBV9 with TRBJ2-1, with D unresolved. The ends were cut back, 5 bases at V and 7 bases at J, with 13 bases in the middle. This CDR3 contains 13 residues. Germline V gives CDR1 SGDLS, CDR2 YYNGEE. Here the CDR3 DNA reads TGTGCCAGCAGTATAACGGAGATGAATGAGCAGTTCTTC. Protein product: CASSITEMNEQFF.

The V gene is TRBV6-5, the J gene TRBJ2-7; the D gene is possibly TRBD1 (6 bases). The CDR3 is made up of 14 amino acids. V lost 0 bases and J lost 6, with 12 bases in between. Germline V CDR1 and CDR2: MNHEY, SVGAGI. Here the CDR3 DNA reads TGTGCCAGCAGTTACTCCCTCAGAGGGGGCGAGCAGTACTTC. Residues: CASSYSLRGGEQYF.

This clonotype came up a few times. This sequence joins TRBV28 and TRBJ2-3; 13 bases align to TRBD2. This CDR3 region has 16 residues. V lost 4 bases, J lost 8 bases, and 9 bases stayed unmatched. Per germline, CDR1 MDHEN and CDR2 SYDVKM. CDR3 coding DNA: TGTGCCAGCAGTTCACCCGGGACTAGCGGGATGGGTACGCAGTATTTT. It specifies CASSSPGTSGMGTQYF.

This clonotype was found many times. V and J are TRBV27 and TRBJ1-6, with D hard to call. Germline values: CDR1 MNHEY, CDR2 SMNVEV (reference sequence). This CDR3 has 16 amino acids. V was shortened by 1 base and J by 0 bases, with 7 bases between the two germline ends. The CDR3 loop reads CASSLFSSSYNSPLHF. DNA of the CDR3: TGTGCCAGCAGTTTATTTTCCAGCTCCTATAATTCACCCCTCCACTTT.

This clonotype was counted at least ten times. Mismatch with germline at one junction end may stem from a read error. The chain couples TRBV7-9 to TRBJ2-5, with 12 nucleotides matching TRBD1. Germline V gene sequence: CDR1 SEHNR, CDR2 FQNEAQ (reference sequence). The CDR3 extends over 15 amino acids. As DNA, the CDR3 is TGTGCCAGCAGCTCCGGGACAGGGGGCCTAGAGAGCCAGTACTTC. Its protein product is CASSSGTGGLESQYF.

This clonotype was picked up a small number of times. V usage is TRBV29-1 and J usage is TRBJ2-1; D unclear. The germline V and J ends were trimmed by 0 bases and 7 bases, with 7 bases remaining between them. This CDR3 is built from 12 residues. Germline values: CDR1 SQVTM, CDR2 ANQGSEA. The CDR3 DNA sequence: TGCAGCGTTGAAGAGGATCGGAATGAGCAGTTCTTC. This sequence encodes CSVEEDRNEQFF.

The chain recombines TRBV20-1 with TRBJ2-1; D is uncertain. Germline assignment: CDR1 DFQATT and CDR2 SNEGSKA (reference sequence). The V end was cut by 5 bases, the J end by 15 bases, with 17 bases between. The length of the CDR3 is 11 residues. The CDR3: CSALSDGTPFF. CDR3 bases: TGCAGTGCTCTCTCGGACGGTACCCCGTTCTTC.